What follows are 18 T cell receptor beta chains derived from one specimen sequenced in a study of control samples from healthy donors and cancer patients. Sequencing was performed with immunoSEQ multiplex PCR; in TCRdb, only in-frame clones are kept and a portion is missing. The table records some 74,000 clones, 83% of them present only once. The sequencing input was blood. The origin of the receptors is a man in his 60s in good health.

The rearrangement joins TRBV4-3 to TRBJ2-1; 9 positions match TRBD2. The CDR3 is 15 amino acids. Germline V gene lookup returns CDR1 LGHNA and CDR2 YSLEER. V lost 3 bases and J lost 2; bases outside the gene matches: 2. CDR3 protein: CASSHGLATYNEQFF. CDR3 bases: TGCGCCAGCAGCCACGGACTAGCGACCTACAATGAGCAGTTCTTC.

The chain combines TRBV19 with TRBJ1-5, with no clear D. CDR1 is LNHDA, CDR2 SQIVND, per germline (reference sequence). The CDR3 has 13 residues. V gave up 6 bases and J gave up 9 bases, with 15 bases separating them. The chain's CDR3 is CASRIDTRGPQHF. CDR3 nucleotides: TGTGCCAGTAGGATCGACACCCGTGGGCCCCAGCATTTT.

The chain has TRBV28 and TRBJ1-2, with D possibly being TRBD1 (5 bases). This CDR3 contains 14 residues. From germline, CDR1 is MDHEN and CDR2 SYDVKM. Trimming removed 6 bases from V and 2 bases from J, with 13 bases in between. Here the CDR3 DNA reads TGTGCCAGCAGCGGCGGGGGAATAAACTATGGCTACACCTTC. Translated: CASSGGGINYGYTF.

This sequence joins TRBV4-2 and TRBJ1-6; 7 bases align to TRBD1. Germline loops: CDR1 LGHNA, CDR2 YNFKEQ. This CDR3 has 18 residues. Trimming removed 3 bases from V and 0 bases from J; junction bases left unmatched: 8. The CDR3 DNA follows: TGTGCCAGCAGCCAGACAGGGACTATGAGCTCCTATAATTCACCCCTCCACTTT. This gives the protein CASSQTGTMSSYNSPLHF.

The chain carries TRBV20-1 and TRBJ1-2; D gene ambiguous. There are 11 residues in the CDR3. Trimming removed 7 bases at V and 1 base at J, with 7 bases between. Germline V gene lookup returns CDR1 DFQATT and CDR2 SNEGSKA (reference sequence). Written as DNA, the CDR3 is TGCAGTGGAGGGTTTAACTATGGCTACACCTTC. Protein product: CSGGFNYGYTF.

The rearrangement joins TRBV19 to TRBJ1-3, with D uncertain. Germline V gene data show CDR1 as LNHDA and CDR2 as SQIVND (reference sequence). The CDR3 length is 14 residues. V gave up 7 bases and J gave up 0 bases, with 10 bases separating them. This CDR3 reads CASTDAGSGNTIYF. The CDR3 region has the DNA TGTGCCAGTACCGACGCGGGCTCTGGAAACACCATATATTTT.

The table lists this clone with many counts. This rearrangement joins TRBV6-5 to TRBJ1-1; no definite D call. V lost 7 bases and J 6 bases, leaving 12 bases between the germline ends. Germline assignment: CDR1 MNHEY and CDR2 SVGAGI. The CDR3 consists of 12 residues. Written as DNA, the CDR3 is TGTGCCAGCACAGCCCGCCCCTCTGAAGCTTTCTTT. As protein: CASTARPSEAFF.

V usage is TRBV6-4 and J usage is TRBJ2-1; 9 positions agree with TRBD2. This CDR3 comprises 15 residues. The V gene end was trimmed by 1 base and the J gene end by 10 bases; junction bases not matched to a gene: 8. CDR1 and CDR2 from the germline V gene are MRHNA and SNTAGT. CDR3 loop: CASSDFSGSLGEQFF. The CDR3 coding sequence is TGTGCCAGCAGTGACTTTAGCGGGAGTTTAGGGGAGCAGTTCTTC.

This chain uses TRBV27 with TRBJ2-5, with unresolved D. Germline CDR1 MNHEY, CDR2 SMNVEV (reference sequence). The V gene lost 6 bases and the J gene lost 5 bases, with 22 bases spanning the gap. The CDR3 sequence is 16 residues long. This CDR3 is CASRPLLSDGGETQYF. The CDR3 nucleotides read TGTGCCAGCAGGCCCCTTCTCAGCGACGGTGGGGAGACCCAGTACTTC.

The chain's CDR3 is CASSPPGSRYEQFF. CDR3 nucleotide sequence: TGCGCCAGCAGCCCCCCTGGATCGAGGTATGAGCAGTTCTTC. V and J are TRBV5-1 and TRBJ2-1; D unresolved. The CDR3 consists of 14 residues. Trimming cost V 4 bases and J 8 bases, with 16 bases left between them. The V gene's germline CDR1 is SGHRS and CDR2 YFSETQ.

There are a few counts of this clone. J is TRBJ1-1 and V is TRBV14; D might be TRBD1 (5 bases). Trimming took off 3 bases at V and 5 bases at J, with 16 bases between the two ends. Germline V lookup: CDR1 SGHDN, CDR2 FVKESK. The length of the CDR3 is 15 residues. The CDR3 nucleotides read TGTGCCAGCAGCCACCGACAGTCGTTGTTTACTGAAGCTTTCTTT. Its protein product is CASSHRQSLFTEAFF.

J is TRBJ2-3 and V is TRBV18; D remains ambiguous. CDR1 is KGHSH, CDR2 LQKENI, per germline. Trimming shortened V by 2 bases and J by 2 bases, and 11 bases separated the two germline ends. The CDR3 extends over 15 amino acids. The CDR3 reads CASSPASSPTDTQYF. The CDR3 nucleotides read TGTGCCAGCTCACCAGCTAGTTCACCCACAGATACGCAGTATTTT.

This rearrangement joins TRBV19 to TRBJ2-7; 8 nucleotides agree with TRBD2. The CDR3 sequence is 15 residues long. The V and J ends lost 4 bases and 1 base, in that order; junction bases with no gene match: 6. Germline CDR1 reads LNHDA; CDR2 reads SQIVND (reference sequence). CDR3 in DNA: TGTGCCAGTAGTAAGATGGCGGGAGGATCCTACGAGCAGTACTTC. The encoded protein is CASSKMAGGSYEQYF.

The V and J genes are TRBV19 and TRBJ2-7; 7 bases are a match to TRBD2. Per germline, CDR1 LNHDA and CDR2 SQIVND (reference sequence). There are 17 residues in the CDR3. Trimming cost V 9 bases and J 2 bases; bases outside gene matches: 19. The CDR3 region has the DNA TGTGCCAGCTCCAAGGCCGATGGGGCTAGCGGAACCTACGAGCAGTACTTC. As protein: CASSKADGASGTYEQYF. Full variable domain (missing parts from reference TRBV19 and TRBJ2-7): DGGITQSPKYLFRKEGQNVTLSCEQNLNHDAMYWYRQDPGQGLRLIYYSQIVNDFQKGDIAEGYSVSREKKESFPLTVTSAQKNPTAFYLCASSKADGASGTYEQYFGPGTRLTVT.

The rearrangement uses TRBV9 and TRBJ2-1; TRBD1 is a possible D gene (5 bases). With 0 bases removed from V and 6 bases from J, the gap between germline ends came to 16 bases. Per the germline V gene, CDR1 is SGDLS and CDR2 is YYNGEE. The CDR3 is 16 residues long. This CDR3 reads CASSVEGQGLVNEQFF. Here the CDR3 DNA reads TGTGCCAGCAGCGTAGAAGGGCAGGGTTTAGTCAATGAGCAGTTCTTC.

This chain connects TRBV30 to TRBJ1-1, with TRBD1 matching 7 bases. Germline CDR1 GTSNPN, CDR2 SVGIG (reference sequence). J was trimmed by 1 base and V by 2 bases; bases with no gene match: 4. CDR3 length: 14 residues. CDR3 in DNA: TGTGCCTGGAGTCGACAGGGCAGGAACACTGAAGCTTTCTTT. Encoded protein: CAWSRQGRNTEAFF.

This clone has just a few counts. The chain employs TRBV6-2 or TRBV6-3 and TRBJ2-3; a possible D gene is TRBD2 (5 bases). Trimming stripped 0 bases from V and 5 bases from J, with 9 bases between. The CDR3 is made up of 14 amino acids. In germline, CDR1 is MNHEY, CDR2 SVGEGT. CDR3 amino acids: CASSYSLAQDTQYF. Here the CDR3 DNA reads TGTGCCAGCAGTTACTCGCTAGCACAAGATACGCAGTATTTT.

The CDR3 nucleotides are TGCGCCAGCAGCCAGGACCCCTGGGTTCGAGAGGCTGAAGCTTTCTTT. This encodes CASSQDPWVREAEAFF. This rearrangement joins TRBV4-3 to TRBJ1-1; D unclear. The CDR3 spans 16 residues. The V end lost 3 bases, the J end lost 6 bases, and 20 bases lay between the germline ends. Germline V lookup: CDR1 LGHNA, CDR2 YSLEER.